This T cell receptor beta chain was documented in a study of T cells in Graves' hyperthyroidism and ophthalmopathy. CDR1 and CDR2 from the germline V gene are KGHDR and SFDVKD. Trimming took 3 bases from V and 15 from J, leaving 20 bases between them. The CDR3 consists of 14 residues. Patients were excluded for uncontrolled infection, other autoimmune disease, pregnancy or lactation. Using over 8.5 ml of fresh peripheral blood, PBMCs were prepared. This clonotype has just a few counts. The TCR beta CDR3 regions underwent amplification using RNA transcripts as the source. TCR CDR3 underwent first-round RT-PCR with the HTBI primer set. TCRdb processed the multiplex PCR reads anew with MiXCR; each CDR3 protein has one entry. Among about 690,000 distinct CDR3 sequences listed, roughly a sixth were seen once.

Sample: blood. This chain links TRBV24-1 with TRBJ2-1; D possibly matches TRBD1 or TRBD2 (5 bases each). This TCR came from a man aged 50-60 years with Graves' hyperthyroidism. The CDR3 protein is CATSDLNPGQGPFF. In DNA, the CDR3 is TGTGCCACCAGTGATCTGAACCCCGGGCAGGGACCGTTCTTC.